Below, one T cell receptor beta chain is given with its context. Original processing notes: Estimates of nucleated cell counts were drawn from the amplification of reference gene primers. This table comes from immunoSEQ multiplex PCR, and its TCRdb copy is limited to in-frame clones, with some not included. V and J calls and clone size follow that table, whereas D and trimming were derived from the DNA. The data hold fewer than 250,000 clones, with about nine tenths observed a single time. This record belongs to a study of blood T cell repertoires in COVID-19. Whole-study context: Samples of COVID-19 (acute and convalescent) were obtained from the United States, Italy and Spain. Nucleic acid was either cDNA or gDNA, and it came from T cells, B-cell-depleted T cells, or PBMCs.

The receptor was isolated from a woman aged 55-69 years with acute or convalescent COVID-19. Sequencing was done on a sample of peripheral blood.

This chain's CDR3 is CASSLGGGAYNEQFF. The DNA of the CDR3 is TGTGCCAGCAGCTTGGGCGGGGGGGCCTACAATGAGCAGTTCTTC. The chain is built from TRBV5-4 and TRBJ2-1; 9 bases match TRBD2. V shed 0 bases and J 2 bases; nucleotides not matched to a gene: 0. Germline V gives CDR1 SGHNT, CDR2 YYREEE (reference sequence). This CDR3 has 15 residues.